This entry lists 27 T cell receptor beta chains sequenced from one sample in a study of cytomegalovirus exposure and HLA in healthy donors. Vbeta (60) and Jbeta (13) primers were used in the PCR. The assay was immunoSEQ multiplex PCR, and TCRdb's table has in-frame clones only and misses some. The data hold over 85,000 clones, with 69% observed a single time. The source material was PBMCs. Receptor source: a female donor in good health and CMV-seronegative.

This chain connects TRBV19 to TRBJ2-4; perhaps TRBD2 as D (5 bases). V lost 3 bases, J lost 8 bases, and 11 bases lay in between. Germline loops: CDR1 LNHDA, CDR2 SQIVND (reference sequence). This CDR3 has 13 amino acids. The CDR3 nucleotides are TGTGCCAGTAGTATTGCGGTGGGAGACATTCAGTACTTC. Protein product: CASSIAVGDIQYF.

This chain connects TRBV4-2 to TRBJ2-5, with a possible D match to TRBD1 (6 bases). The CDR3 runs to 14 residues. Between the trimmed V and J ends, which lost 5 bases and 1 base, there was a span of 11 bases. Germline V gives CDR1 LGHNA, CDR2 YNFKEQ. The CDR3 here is CASSYRGGQETQYF. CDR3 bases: TGTGCCAGCAGCTATCGAGGGGGCCAAGAGACCCAGTACTTC.

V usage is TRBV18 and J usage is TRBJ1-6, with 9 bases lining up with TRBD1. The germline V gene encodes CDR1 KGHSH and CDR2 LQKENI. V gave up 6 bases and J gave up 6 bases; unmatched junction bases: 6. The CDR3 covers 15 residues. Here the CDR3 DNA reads TGTGCCAGCTCGCTAGGGGACAGGGCTAATTCACCCCTCCACTTT. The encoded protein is CASSLGDRANSPLHF. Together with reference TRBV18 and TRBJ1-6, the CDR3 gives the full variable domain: NAGVMQNPRHLVRRRGQEARLRCSPMKGHSHVYWYRQLPEEGLKFMVYLQKENIIDESGMPKERFSAEFPKEGPSILRIQQVVRGDSAAYFCASSLGDRANSPLHFGNGTRLTVT.

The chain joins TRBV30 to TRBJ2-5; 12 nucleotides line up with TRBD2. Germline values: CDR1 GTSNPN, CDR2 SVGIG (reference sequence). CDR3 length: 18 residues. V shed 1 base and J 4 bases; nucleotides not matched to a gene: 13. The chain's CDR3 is CAWSGRGLAGGPGETQYF. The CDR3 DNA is TGTGCCTGGAGTGGGAGGGGCCTAGCGGGAGGGCCGGGAGAGACCCAGTACTTC.

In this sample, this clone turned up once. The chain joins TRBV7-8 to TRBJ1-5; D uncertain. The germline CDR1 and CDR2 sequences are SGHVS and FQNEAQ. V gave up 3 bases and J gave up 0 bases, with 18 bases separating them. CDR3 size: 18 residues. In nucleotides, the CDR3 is TGTGCCAGCAGCTTGTCGCGGCGTCAGTTCGATAGCAATCAGCCCCAGCATTTT. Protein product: CASSLSRRQFDSNQPQHF.

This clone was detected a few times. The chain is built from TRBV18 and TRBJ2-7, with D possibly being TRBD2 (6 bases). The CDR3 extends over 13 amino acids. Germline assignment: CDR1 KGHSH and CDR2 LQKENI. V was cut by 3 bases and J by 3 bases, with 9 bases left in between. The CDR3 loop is CASSPGLNYEQYF. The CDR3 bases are TGTGCCAGCTCACCGGGACTGAACTACGAGCAGTACTTC. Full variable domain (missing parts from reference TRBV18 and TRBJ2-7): NAGVMQNPRHLVRRRGQEARLRCSPMKGHSHVYWYRQLPEEGLKFMVYLQKENIIDESGMPKERFSAEFPKEGPSILRIQQVVRGDSAAYFCASSPGLNYEQYFGPGTRLTVT.

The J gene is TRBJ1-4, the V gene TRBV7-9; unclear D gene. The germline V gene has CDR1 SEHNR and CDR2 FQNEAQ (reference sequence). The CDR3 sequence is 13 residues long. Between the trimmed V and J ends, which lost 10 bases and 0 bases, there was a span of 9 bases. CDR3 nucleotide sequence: TGTGCCACAGGAACTGCAACTAATGAAAAACTGTTTTTT. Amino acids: CATGTATNEKLFF.

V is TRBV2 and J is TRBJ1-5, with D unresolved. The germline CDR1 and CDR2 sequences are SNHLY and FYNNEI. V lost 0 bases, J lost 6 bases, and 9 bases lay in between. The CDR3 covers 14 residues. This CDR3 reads CASSEALDTQPQHF. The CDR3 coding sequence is TGTGCCAGCAGTGAAGCCCTCGACACTCAGCCCCAGCATTTT.

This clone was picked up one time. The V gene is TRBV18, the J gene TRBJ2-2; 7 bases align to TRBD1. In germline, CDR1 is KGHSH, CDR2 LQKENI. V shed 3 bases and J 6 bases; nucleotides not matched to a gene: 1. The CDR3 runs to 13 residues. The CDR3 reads CASSPTGSGELFF. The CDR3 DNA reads TGTGCCAGCTCACCGACAGGGTCCGGGGAGCTGTTTTTT.

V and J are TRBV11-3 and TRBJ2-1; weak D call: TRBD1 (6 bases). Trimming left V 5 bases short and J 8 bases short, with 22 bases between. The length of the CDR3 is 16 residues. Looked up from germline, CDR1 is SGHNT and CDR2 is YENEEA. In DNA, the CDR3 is TGTGCCAGCAGCCCCCGATCAGGGGCGGTGGCGTATGAGCAGTTCTTC. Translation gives CASSPRSGAVAYEQFF.

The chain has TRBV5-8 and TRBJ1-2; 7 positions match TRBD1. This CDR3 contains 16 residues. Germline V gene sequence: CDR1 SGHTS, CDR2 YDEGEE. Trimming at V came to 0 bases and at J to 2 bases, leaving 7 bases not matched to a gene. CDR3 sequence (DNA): TGTGCCAGCAGCTTGGTCTTCACAGGGGTAAACTATGGCTACACCTTC. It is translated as CASSLVFTGVNYGYTF.

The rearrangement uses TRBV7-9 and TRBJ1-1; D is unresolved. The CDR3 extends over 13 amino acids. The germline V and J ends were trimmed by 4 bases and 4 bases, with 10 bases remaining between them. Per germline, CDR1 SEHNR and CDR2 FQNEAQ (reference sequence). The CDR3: CASSSSGITEAFF. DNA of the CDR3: TGTGCCAGCAGCTCGTCGGGAATCACTGAAGCTTTCTTT. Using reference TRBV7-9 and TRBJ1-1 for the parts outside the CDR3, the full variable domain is DTGVSQNPRHKITKRGQNVTFRCDPISEHNRLYWYRQTLGQGPEFLTYFQNEAQLEKSRLLSDRFSAERPKGSFSTLEIQRTEQGDSAMYLCASSSSGITEAFFGQGTRLTVV.

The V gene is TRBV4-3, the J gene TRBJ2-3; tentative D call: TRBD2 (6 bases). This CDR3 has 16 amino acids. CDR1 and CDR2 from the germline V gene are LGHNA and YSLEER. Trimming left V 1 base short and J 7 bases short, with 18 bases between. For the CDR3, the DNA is TGCGCCAGCAGCCAAGGGTCGTTAGGGACTGCCTATACGCAGTATTTT. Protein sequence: CASSQGSLGTAYTQYF.

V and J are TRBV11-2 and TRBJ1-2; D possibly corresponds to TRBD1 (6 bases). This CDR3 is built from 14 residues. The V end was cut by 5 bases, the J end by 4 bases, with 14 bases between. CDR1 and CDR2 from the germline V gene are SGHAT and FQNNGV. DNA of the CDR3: TGTGCCAGCAGCATCTCAGGGGCGCCCTATGGCTACACCTTC. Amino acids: CASSISGAPYGYTF.

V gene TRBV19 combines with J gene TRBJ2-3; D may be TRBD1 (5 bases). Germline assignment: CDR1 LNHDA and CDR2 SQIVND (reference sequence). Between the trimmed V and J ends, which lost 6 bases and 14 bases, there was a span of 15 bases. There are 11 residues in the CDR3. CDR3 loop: CASRASTGWYF. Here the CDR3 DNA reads TGTGCCAGTAGGGCCTCCACAGGTTGGTATTTT.

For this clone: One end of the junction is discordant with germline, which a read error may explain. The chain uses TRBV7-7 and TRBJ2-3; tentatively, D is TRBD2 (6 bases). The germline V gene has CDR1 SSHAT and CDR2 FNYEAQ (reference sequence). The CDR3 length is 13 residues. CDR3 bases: TGTGCTAGCACCTTCCGGGGAGGAGATACGCAGTATTTT. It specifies CASTFRGGDTQYF.

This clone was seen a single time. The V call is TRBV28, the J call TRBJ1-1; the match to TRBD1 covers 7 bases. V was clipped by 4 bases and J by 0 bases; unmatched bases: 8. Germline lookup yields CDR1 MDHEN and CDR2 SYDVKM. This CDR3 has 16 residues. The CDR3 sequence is CASSSGGPTVNTEAFF. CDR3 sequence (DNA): TGTGCCAGCAGTTCAGGGGGTCCGACAGTGAACACTGAAGCTTTCTTT.

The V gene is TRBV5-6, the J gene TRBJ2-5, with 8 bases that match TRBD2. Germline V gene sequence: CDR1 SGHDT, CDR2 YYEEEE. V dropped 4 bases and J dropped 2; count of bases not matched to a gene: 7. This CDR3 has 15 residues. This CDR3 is CASSPLGGGQETQYF. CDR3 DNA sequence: TGTGCCAGCAGCCCCCTGGGCGGGGGGCAAGAGACCCAGTACTTC.

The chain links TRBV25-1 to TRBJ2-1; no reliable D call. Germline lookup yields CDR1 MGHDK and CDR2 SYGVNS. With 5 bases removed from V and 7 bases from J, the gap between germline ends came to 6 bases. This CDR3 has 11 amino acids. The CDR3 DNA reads TGTGCCAGCAGTCTGAGGAATGAGCAGTTCTTC. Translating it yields CASSLRNEQFF.

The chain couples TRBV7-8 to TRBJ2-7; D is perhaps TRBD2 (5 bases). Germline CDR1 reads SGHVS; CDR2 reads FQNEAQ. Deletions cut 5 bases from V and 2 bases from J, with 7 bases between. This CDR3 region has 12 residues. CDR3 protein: CASSPGTYEQYF. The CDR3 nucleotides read TGTGCCAGCAGCCCCGGGACCTACGAGCAGTACTTC.

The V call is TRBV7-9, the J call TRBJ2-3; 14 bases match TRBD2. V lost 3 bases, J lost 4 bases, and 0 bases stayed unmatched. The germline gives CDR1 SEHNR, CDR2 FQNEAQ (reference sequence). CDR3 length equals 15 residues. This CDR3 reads CASSLTSGGADTQYF. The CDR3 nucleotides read TGTGCCAGCAGCTTGACTAGCGGGGGGGCAGATACGCAGTATTTT.

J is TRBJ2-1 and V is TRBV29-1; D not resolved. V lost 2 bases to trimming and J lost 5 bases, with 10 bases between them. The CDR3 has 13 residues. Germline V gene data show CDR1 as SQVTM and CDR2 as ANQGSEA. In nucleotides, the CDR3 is TGCAGCGTTGAAACCATGGCCCACAATGAGCAGTTCTTC. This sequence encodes CSVETMAHNEQFF.

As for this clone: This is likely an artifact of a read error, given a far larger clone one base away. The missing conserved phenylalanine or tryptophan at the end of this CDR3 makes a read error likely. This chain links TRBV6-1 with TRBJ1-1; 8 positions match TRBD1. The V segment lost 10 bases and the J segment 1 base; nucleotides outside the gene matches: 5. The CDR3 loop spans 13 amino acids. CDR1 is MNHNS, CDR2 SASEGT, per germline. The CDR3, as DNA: TGTGCCATCAAACAGGGGGAGAACACTGAAGCTTTCTTG. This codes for CAIKQGENTEAFL.

CDR3 DNA: TGTGCCAGCAGTTTGACGCCAGCGGGGGAGCAGTACTTC. This encodes CASSLTPAGEQYF. The chain is built from TRBV6-5 and TRBJ2-7, with TRBD2 identical over 7 bases. Per germline, CDR1 MNHEY and CDR2 SVGAGI. CDR3 length: 13 amino acids. After removal of 4 bases from V and 7 bases from J, the junction contained 7 bases not matched to a gene.

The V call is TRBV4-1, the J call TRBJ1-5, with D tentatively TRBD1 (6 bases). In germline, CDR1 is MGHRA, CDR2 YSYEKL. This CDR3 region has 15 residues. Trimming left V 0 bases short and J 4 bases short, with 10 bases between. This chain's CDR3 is CASSQDQGRNQPQHF. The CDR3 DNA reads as TGCGCCAGCAGCCAAGATCAGGGGAGAAATCAGCCCCAGCATTTT.

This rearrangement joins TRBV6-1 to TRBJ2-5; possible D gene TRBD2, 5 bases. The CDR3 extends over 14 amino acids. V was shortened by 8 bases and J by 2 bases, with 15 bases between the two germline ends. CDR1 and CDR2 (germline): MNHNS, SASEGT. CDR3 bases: TGTGCCAGCCTTCGGGCAAGCGGACAAGAGACCCAGTACTTC. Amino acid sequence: CASLRASGQETQYF.

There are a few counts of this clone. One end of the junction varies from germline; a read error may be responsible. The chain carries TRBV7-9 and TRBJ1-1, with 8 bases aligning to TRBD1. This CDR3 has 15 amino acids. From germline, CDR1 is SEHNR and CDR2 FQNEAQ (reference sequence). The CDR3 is CSSSPTGGLTTEAFF. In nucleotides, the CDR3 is TGTTCCAGCAGCCCAACAGGGGGACTCACCACTGAAGCTTTCTTT.